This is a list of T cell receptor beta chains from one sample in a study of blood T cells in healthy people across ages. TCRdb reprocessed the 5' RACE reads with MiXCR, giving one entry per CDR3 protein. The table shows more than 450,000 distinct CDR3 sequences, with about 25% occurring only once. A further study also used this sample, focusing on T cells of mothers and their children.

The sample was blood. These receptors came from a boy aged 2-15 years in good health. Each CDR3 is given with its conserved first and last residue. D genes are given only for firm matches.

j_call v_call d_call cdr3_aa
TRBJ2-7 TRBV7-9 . CASSFIGKPGLEQYF
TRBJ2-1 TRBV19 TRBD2 CASQRGSYNEQFF
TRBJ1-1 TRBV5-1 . CASRQSSDTEAFF
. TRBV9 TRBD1 CAGNRQGARNEQFF
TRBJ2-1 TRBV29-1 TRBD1 CSVRNRGDNEQFF
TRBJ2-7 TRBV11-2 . CASSLEWTEKYEQYF
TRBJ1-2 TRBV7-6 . CASSSQLLGGYTF
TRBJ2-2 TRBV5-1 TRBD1 CASSLGTGTPNTGELFF
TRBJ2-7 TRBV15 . CATSRQQRSYEQYF
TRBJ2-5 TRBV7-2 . CASSLTSVETQYF
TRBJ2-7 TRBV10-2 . CASSEAQGEQYF
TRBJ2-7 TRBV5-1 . CASSGDDSYEQYF
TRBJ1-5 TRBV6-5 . CASRSSGRGAIGNQPQHF
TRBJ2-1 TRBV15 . CATSTTFGGAGEQFF
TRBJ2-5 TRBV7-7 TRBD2 CASSLGLAVGMETQYF
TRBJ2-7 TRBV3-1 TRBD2 CASSQAGTIYEQYF
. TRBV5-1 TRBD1 CASSLRPGTGPDTQHF
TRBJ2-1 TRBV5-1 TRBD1 CASSGGTGNNEQFF
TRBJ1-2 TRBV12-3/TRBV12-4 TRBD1 CASSLGQGPSNYGYTF
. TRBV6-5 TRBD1 CASSYWGQGGYEQYF
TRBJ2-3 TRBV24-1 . CATSDPTADTQCF
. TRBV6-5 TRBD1 CASSYGQGFDEQYF
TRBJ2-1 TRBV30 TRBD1 CAWNRVRQGMNEQFF
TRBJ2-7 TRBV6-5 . CASSYRERDSYEQYF
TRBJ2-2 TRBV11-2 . CASSLVVDSLTGELFF
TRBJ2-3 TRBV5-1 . CASSYRGSNTDTQYF